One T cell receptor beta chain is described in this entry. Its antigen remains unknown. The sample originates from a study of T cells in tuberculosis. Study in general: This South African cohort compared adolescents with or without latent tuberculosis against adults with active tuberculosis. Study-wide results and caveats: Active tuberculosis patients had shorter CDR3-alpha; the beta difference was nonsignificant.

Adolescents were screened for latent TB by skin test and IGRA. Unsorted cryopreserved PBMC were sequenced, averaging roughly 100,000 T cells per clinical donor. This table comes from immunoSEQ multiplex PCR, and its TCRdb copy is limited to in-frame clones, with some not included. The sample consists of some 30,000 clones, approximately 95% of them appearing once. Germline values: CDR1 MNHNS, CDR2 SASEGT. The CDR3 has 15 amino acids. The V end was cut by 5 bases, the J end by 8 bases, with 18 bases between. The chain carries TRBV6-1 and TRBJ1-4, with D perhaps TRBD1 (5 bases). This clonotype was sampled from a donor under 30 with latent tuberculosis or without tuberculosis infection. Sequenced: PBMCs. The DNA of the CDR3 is TGTGCCAGCAGTCTTTCCCGGGGGACGGGGGAAAAACTGTTTTTT. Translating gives CASSLSRGTGEKLFF.